A few counts support the clone carrying this T cell receptor (beta chain). The CDR3 loop spans 15 amino acids. The germline CDR1 and CDR2 sequences are LNHDA and SQIVND (reference sequence). Trimming shortened V by 5 bases and J by 8 bases, and 21 bases separated the two germline ends. This specimen comes from a study of blood T cell repertoires in COVID-19. On the study more broadly: Material from acute and convalescent COVID-19 was sourced from the United States, Italy and Spain. In each case, the material was cDNA or gDNA derived from T cells, B-cell-depleted T cells, or PBMCs.

In the study's own analysis: Reference gene primer amplification yielded estimated nucleated cell counts. Sequencing was performed with immunoSEQ multiplex PCR; in TCRdb, only in-frame clones are kept and a portion is missing. The DNA was the basis for D and trimming; V, J and clone size are from that table. The sample comprises about 57,000 clones, around 92% of which are singletons, and 2% to 2.5% rests with the top ten. This sequence was found in a man aged 60 to 69 with acute or convalescent COVID-19. The specimen sequenced was peripheral blood. The rearrangement links TRBV19 to TRBJ1-2; possible D gene TRBD1, 6 bases. DNA for the CDR3: TGTGCCAGTAGTCTGGGGGCGGCGGCTTCTGGAGGCTACACCTTC. Its translation is CASSLGAAASGGYTF.